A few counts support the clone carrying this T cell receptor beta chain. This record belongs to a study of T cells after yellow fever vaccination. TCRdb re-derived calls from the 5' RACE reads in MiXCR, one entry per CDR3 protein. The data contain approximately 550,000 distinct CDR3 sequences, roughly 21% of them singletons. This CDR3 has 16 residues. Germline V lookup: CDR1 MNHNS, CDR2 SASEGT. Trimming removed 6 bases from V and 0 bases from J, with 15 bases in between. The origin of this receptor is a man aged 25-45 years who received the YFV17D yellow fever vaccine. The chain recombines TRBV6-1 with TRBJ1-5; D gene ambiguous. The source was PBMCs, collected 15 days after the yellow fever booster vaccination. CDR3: CASSKTLGSSNQPQHF. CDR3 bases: TGTGCCAGCAGCAAGACACTTGGCAGTAGCAATCAGCCCCAGCATTTT.